This is a list of T cell receptor beta chains from one sample in a study of CD8 T cells in ankylosing spondylitis. TCRdb re-derived calls from the 5' RACE reads in MiXCR, one entry per CDR3 protein. The sample carries over 700,000 distinct CDR3 sequences, over 15% recorded once. Sequencing was carried out using blood, either unsorted or a sorted T cell fraction (not recorded which). The receptors were sampled from a male donor with ankylosing spondylitis. The CDR3 runs from the conserved cysteine through the conserved F or W. The D gene is left open where the match is weak. Clone size is stated in some rows and not others, as once, few, many or a class when expanded.

. . TRBJ2-7 TRBV10-2 TGCGCCAGCACGGATTTCTCCTACGAGCAGTACTTC CASTDFSYEQYF
. . TRBJ2-2 TRBV12-3/TRBV12-4 TGTGCCAGCAGTTTTGGGGCCCCGAACACCGGGGAGCTGTTTTTT CASSFGAPNTGELFF
many . TRBJ2-7 TRBV29-1 TGCAGCGATGTTGGGAACCAGGGGTACGAGCAGTACTTC CSDVGNQGYEQYF
. . TRBJ2-7 TRBV6-4 TGTGCCAGCAGTGACAGAGATACGAGGGCAGGGAACCCCTACGAGCAGTACTTC CASSDRDTRAGNPYEQYF
. TRBD1 TRBJ2-5 TRBV20-1 TGCAGTGCGTCGACAGGGGATAAGGGAGAGACCCAGTACTTC CSASTGDKGETQYF
. . TRBJ2-6 TRBV9 TGTGCCAGCAGCGTAGCCGCCAGGGCCGGGGCCAACGTCCTGACTTTC CASSVAARAGANVLTF
few TRBD2 TRBJ2-2 TRBV30 TGTGCCTGGACCGGGACTAGGGCCCCCGGGGAGCTGTTTTTT CAWTGTRAPGELFF
few TRBD1 TRBJ1-5 TRBV7-2 TGTGCCAGCAGCCCCGGTGGGGGACAGGGAGTACAGCCCCAGCATTTT CASSPGGGQGVQPQHF
few . TRBJ2-3 TRBV5-1 TGCGCCAGCAGCTTGGGGATTGCCACAGATACGCAGTATTTT CASSLGIATDTQYF
. TRBD2 TRBJ2-7 TRBV20-1 TGCAGTGCAGCCTCGACTAGCGGGGGTTCCTACGAGCAGTACTTC CSAASTSGGSYEQYF
few . TRBJ2-4 TRBV24-1 TGTGCCACCGAAACGTTCCAGGCCACCAGAATAGCCAAAAACATTCAGTACTTC CATETFQATRIAKNIQYF
. . TRBJ2-3 TRBV11-2 TGTGCCAGCAGCTCCCGACTAGAATCAGATACGCAGTATTTT CASSSRLESDTQYF
. . TRBJ2-1 TRBV4-1 TGCGCCAGCAGCCAAGTGGTAACCGCGTCAGGGTACTATTACAATGAGCAGTTCTTC CASSQVVTASGYYYNEQFF
few . TRBJ2-7 TRBV12-3/TRBV12-4 TGTGCCAGCACAGACGTGGACGAGCAGTACTTC CASTDVDEQYF
many TRBD1 TRBJ2-7 TRBV20-1 TGCAGTGCTAGAGGGGACAGGGGAACCTACGAGCAGTACTTC CSARGDRGTYEQYF
. TRBD1 TRBJ1-2 TRBV7-7 TGTGCCAGCAGCTCCTTCCTGGGACAGGGCTGGTCGGAGGAGTATGGCTACACCTTC CASSSFLGQGWSEEYGYTF
few TRBD1 TRBJ2-2 TRBV7-2 TGTGCCAGCAGCCCCGCCGGGACAGGGGGCGGGGAGCTGTTTTTT CASSPAGTGGGELFF
. . TRBJ2-1 TRBV6-2/TRBV6-3 TGTGCCACCAAGGACCTCTACAATGAGCAGTTCTTC CATKDLYNEQFF
. TRBD1 TRBJ1-4 TRBV20-1 TGCAGTGCTCGACCCCCGGGACAGGGTAAAGAAAAACTGTTTTTT CSARPPGQGKEKLFF
. TRBD2 TRBJ2-3 TRBV18 TGTGCCAGCTCACCACCGGAGACTAGCGACCCCACAGATACGCAGTATTTT CASSPPETSDPTDTQYF
. . TRBJ2-3 TRBV7-9 TGTGCCAGCAGCCACTACGCGGTAGAACATGGCACAGATACGCAGTATTTT CASSHYAVEHGTDTQYF
many . TRBJ2-3 TRBV7-8 TGTGCCAGCAGTTTAGTTGCGGGTAGCACAGATACGCAGTATTTT CASSLVAGSTDTQYF
. TRBD1 TRBJ2-6 TRBV20-1 TGCAGTGCTATTGAGGGGGCCGGGGCCAACGTCCTGACTTTC CSAIEGAGANVLTF
. TRBD2 TRBJ2-2 TRBV5-1 TGCGCCAGCGCCCGGGAGGGGACCGGGGAGCTGTTTTTT CASAREGTGELFF
. . TRBJ2-1 TRBV3-1 TGTGCCAGCAGCCAAGTGATAGCGGTGGTTAATGAGCAGTTCTTC CASSQVIAVVNEQFF
few TRBD1 TRBJ1-6 TRBV27 TGTGCCAGCAGTTTACACAGGGGCTCACCCCTCCACTTT CASSLHRGSPLHF
few TRBD1 TRBJ2-4 TRBV20-1 TGCAGTGCCACCAATCTCGGGACAGAGGCCAAAAACATTCAGTACTTC CSATNLGTEAKNIQYF
. TRBD2 TRBJ2-1 TRBV10-2 TGCGCCAGCAGTGAGGCTAGCGGGAGGCTCTACAATGAGCAGTTCTTC CASSEASGRLYNEQFF
. TRBD1 TRBJ2-2 TRBV20-1 TGCAGTGCAACCGACAGGGGAAACACCGGGGAGCTGTTTTTT CSATDRGNTGELFF
few . TRBJ2-3 TRBV20-1 TGCAGTGCTGGGGGCCTGGGGATGAGCACAGATACGCAGTATTTT CSAGGLGMSTDTQYF
. . TRBJ1-2 TRBV29-1 TGCAGCGCAAGGACAGACCGCTATGGCTACACCTTC CSARTDRYGYTF
. TRBD1 TRBJ2-7 TRBV12-3/TRBV12-4 TGTGCCAGCAGTTTAGGGGGACAGGGGGCGCGGGAGCAGTACTTC CASSLGGQGAREQYF
few . TRBJ2-5 TRBV2 TGTGCCAGCGGTTCCGGGGAGACCCAGTACTTC CASGSGETQYF
few TRBD2 TRBJ2-4 TRBV5-1 TGCGCCAGCAGCTTGACCGCTAGCGGGAGCGGGGAAAACATTCAGTACTTC CASSLTASGSGENIQYF
few TRBD1 TRBJ2-1 TRBV6-5 TGTGCCAGCAGTTACTCGACAGGGTACCACAATGAGCAGTTCTTC CASSYSTGYHNEQFF
. TRBD1 TRBJ2-1 TRBV7-2 TGTGCCAGCAGCTTAGACAGGGGCCCGGACCGGTTCTTC CASSLDRGPDRFF
many . TRBJ1-5 TRBV12-3/TRBV12-4 TGTGCCAGCAGTTTAGTGGGACCGACAAGCAATCAGCCCCAGCATTTT CASSLVGPTSNQPQHF
. TRBD1 TRBJ2-3 TRBV27 TGTGCCAGCAGTCCAATAGACAGGGCGAGGATCACAGATACGCAGTATTTT CASSPIDRARITDTQYF
many . TRBJ1-2 TRBV29-1 TGCAGCGCGCAACAGGGTAACTACTATGGCTACACCTTC CSAQQGNYYGYTF
few . TRBJ1-1 TRBV4-1 TGCGCCAGCAGCCAATCGGTCGACAGCTTCATGAACACTGAAGCTTTCTTT CASSQSVDSFMNTEAFF
. TRBD2 TRBJ2-5 TRBV11-2 TGTGCCAGCAGCCCCGGGACTAGCAGAGAGACCCAGTACTTC CASSPGTSRETQYF
few TRBD2 TRBJ2-3 TRBV2 TGTGCCACCAGAAATAGCGGGATGTTGGATACGCAGTATTTT CATRNSGMLDTQYF
. . TRBJ2-7 TRBV5-6 TGTGCCAGCAGCTTGGGACACAGGGTCGGGGATTACGAGCAGTACTTC CASSLGHRVGDYEQYF
many . TRBJ1-1 TRBV12-3/TRBV12-4 TGTGCCAGCAGTTTTCGGGCTGAAGCTTTCTTT CASSFRAEAFF
few . TRBJ2-7 TRBV9 TGTGCCAGCAGCGTCCGGGACGGCTTCTCCTACGAGCAGTACTTC CASSVRDGFSYEQYF
many . TRBJ2-3 TRBV10-3 TGTGCCATCAGTGAGTCGTGGACAGCTGGCACAGATACGCAGTATTTT CAISESWTAGTDTQYF
. TRBD2 TRBJ2-7 TRBV28 TGTGCCAGCAGCCCGGGAAGTAGCGGGAACTACGAGCAGTACTTC CASSPGSSGNYEQYF